The subject of this entry is one T cell receptor (beta chain). Its target is not known. This entry comes from a study of regulatory T cells in long-lasting Graves disease. As to time point: newly diagnosed GD, antithyroid drugs for less than 3 months. The TCR library used RNA extracted from PBMCs. Sequencing libraries for TCR beta were prepared with iRepertoire HTBI primers and Arm-PCR of CDR3 regions. TCRdb recomputed calls from the multiplex PCR reads with MiXCR, one row per CDR3 protein. Of fewer than 500,000 distinct CDR3 sequences listed, around 15% were seen once; the top ten hold less than 15%. Whole-study results and caveats: Thyroid tissue was not studied; only peripheral blood was. Results may be inaccurate due to the small sample size. New patients shared fewer public clonotypes (more than 850) than persistent patients did (roughly 2,700).

The V gene's germline CDR1 is DFQATT and CDR2 SNEGSKA (reference sequence). The V end was cut by 5 bases, the J end by 5 bases, with 13 bases between. This CDR3 comprises 12 residues. These data were likewise used in another study, on T cells in Graves' hyperthyroidism and ophthalmopathy. That source notes: Most clonotypes expanded in the thyroid (above 0.001) were also present in blood.

V is TRBV20-1 and J is TRBJ2-7; no clear D. Sequencing used peripheral blood mononuclear cells (PBMCs), obtained at new diagnosis, from a patient treated with antithyroid drugs. The receptor's source is a man aged 35 to 55 with Graves disease. The CDR3 DNA is TGCAGTGCTGGACCCTTTGGAGACGAGCAGTACTTC. This sequence encodes CSAGPFGDEQYF.